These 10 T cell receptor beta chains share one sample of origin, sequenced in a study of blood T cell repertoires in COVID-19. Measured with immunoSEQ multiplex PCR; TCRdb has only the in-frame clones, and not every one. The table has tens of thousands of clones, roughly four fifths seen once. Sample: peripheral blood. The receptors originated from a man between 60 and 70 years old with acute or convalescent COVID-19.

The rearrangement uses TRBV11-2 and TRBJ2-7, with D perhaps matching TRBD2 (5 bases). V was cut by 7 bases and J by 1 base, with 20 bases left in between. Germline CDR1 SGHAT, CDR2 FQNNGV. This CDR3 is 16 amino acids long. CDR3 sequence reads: CASTQTRAATSYEQYF. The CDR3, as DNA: TGTGCCAGCACCCAAACGCGGGCAGCTACTTCCTACGAGCAGTACTTC.

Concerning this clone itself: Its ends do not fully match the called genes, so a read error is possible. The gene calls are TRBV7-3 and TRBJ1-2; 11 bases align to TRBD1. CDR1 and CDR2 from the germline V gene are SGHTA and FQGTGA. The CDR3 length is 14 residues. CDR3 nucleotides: TGTGCCAGCAGCCCGGGACAGGGGGGCTATGGCTATACCTTC. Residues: CASSPGQGGYGYTF.

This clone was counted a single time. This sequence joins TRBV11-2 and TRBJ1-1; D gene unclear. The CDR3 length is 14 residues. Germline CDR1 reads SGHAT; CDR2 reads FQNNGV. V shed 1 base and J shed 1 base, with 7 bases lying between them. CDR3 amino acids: CASSLVAKNTEAFF. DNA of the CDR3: TGTGCCAGCAGCTTAGTGGCCAAGAACACTGAAGCTTTCTTT.

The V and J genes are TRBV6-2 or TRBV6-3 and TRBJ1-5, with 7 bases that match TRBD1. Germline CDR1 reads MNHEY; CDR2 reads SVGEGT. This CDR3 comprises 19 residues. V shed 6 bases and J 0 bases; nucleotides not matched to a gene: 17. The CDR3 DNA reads TGTGCCAGCAGCCAAGGCTTAAAACAGGGGCGAAATAGCAATCAGCCCCAGCATTTT. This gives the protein CASSQGLKQGRNSNQPQHF.

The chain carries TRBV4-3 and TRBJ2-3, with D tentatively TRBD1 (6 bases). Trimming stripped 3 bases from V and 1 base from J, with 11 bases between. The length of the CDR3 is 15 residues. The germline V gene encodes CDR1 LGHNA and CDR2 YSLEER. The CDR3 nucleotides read TGCGCCAGCAGCCACGGGGCAGGGGGCACAGATACGCAGTATTTT. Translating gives CASSHGAGGTDTQYF.

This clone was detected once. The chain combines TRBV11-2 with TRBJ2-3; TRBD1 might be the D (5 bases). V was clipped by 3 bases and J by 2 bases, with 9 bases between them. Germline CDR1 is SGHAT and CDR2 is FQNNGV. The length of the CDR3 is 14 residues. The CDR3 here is CASSFRQFTDTQYF. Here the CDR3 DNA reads TGTGCCAGCAGCTTCAGACAGTTCACAGATACGCAGTATTTT.

This CDR3 reads CAWSTGTGNVETQYF. The CDR3 nucleotides are TGTGCCTGGAGTACCGGGACAGGGAATGTAGAGACCCAGTACTTC. The chain joins TRBV30 to TRBJ2-5, with 9 bases matching TRBD1. CDR3 length: 15 amino acids. The germline V gene encodes CDR1 GTSNPN and CDR2 SVGIG (reference sequence). J was trimmed by 4 bases and V by 2 bases; bases with no gene match: 8.

CDR3 loop: CAISENTGNTIYF. CDR3 nucleotide sequence: TGTGCCATCAGTGAGAACACGGGAAACACCATATATTTT. The chain has TRBV10-3 and TRBJ1-3, with unresolved D. CDR1 and CDR2 (germline): ENHRY, SYGVKD. There are 13 residues in the CDR3. V gave up 2 bases and J gave up 4 bases, with 6 bases separating them.

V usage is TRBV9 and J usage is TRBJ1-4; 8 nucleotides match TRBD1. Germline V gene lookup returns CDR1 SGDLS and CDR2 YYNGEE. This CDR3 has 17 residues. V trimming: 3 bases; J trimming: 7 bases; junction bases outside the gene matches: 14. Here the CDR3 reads CASSEAGGQGGVEKLFF. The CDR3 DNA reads TGTGCCAGCAGCGAAGCTGGTGGACAGGGCGGGGTTGAAAAACTGTTTTTT. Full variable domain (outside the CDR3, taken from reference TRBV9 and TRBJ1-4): DSGVTQTPKHLITATGQRVTLRCSPRSGDLSVYWYQQSLDQGLQFLIQYYNGEERAKGNILERFSAQQFPDLHSELNLSSLELGDSALYFCASSEAGGQGGVEKLFFGSGTQLSVL.

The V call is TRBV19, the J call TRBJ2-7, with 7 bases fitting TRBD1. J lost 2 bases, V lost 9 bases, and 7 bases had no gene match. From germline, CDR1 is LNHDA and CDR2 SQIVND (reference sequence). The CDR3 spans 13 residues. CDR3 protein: CARVRDRPYEQYF. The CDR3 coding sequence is TGTGCCAGGGTCCGGGACAGACCCTACGAGCAGTACTTC.